Shown below are 21 T cell receptor beta chains from a single sample sequenced in a study of T-cell memory formation after mild COVID-19. In TCRdb, the 5' RACE reads were re-called with MiXCR into one record per CDR3 protein. The sample lists 150,000 to 200,000 distinct CDR3 sequences; about a fifth were seen once. The sample consisted of PBMCs or a T cell subset sorted from them (not recorded which). These receptor sequences come from an adult woman who had mild COVID-19 (a few samples of this study predate the infection). Cell type and time point are not known.

This clonotype was seen only a few times. This chain links TRBV12-3 or TRBV12-4 with TRBJ2-7, with TRBD2 as a possible D gene (5 bases). The CDR3 totals 12 residues. V lost 5 bases to trimming and J lost 6 bases, with 11 bases between them. CDR3 protein: CASSLRDGEQYF. CDR3 nucleotides: TGTGCCAGCAGTCTCCGGGATGGCGAGCAGTACTTC.

This chain uses TRBV12-3 or TRBV12-4 with TRBJ1-1; D is unresolved. Trimming shortened V by 4 bases and J by 5 bases, and 20 bases separated the two germline ends. The CDR3 length is 16 residues. The CDR3 spells CASSSELIGMGTEAFF. The CDR3, as DNA: TGTGCCAGCAGTTCCGAATTGATTGGCATGGGGACTGAAGCTTTCTTT.

The chain joins TRBV20-1 to TRBJ2-3; 8 bases match TRBD2. Trimming removed 0 bases from V and 4 bases from J; junction bases left unmatched: 9. Germline CDR1 reads DFQATT; CDR2 reads SNEGSKA (reference sequence). The CDR3 contains 16 residues. DNA of the CDR3: TGCAGTGCTAGAGACGCCGGGACTAGGCGAGCAGATACGCAGTATTTT. It yields the protein CSARDAGTRRADTQYF.

V gene TRBV6-2 or TRBV6-3 combines with J gene TRBJ2-1, with D tentatively TRBD1 (5 bases). This CDR3 comprises 13 residues. Trimming removed 6 bases at V and 4 bases at J, with 10 bases between. Germline lookup yields CDR1 MNHEY and CDR2 SVGEGT. The CDR3 DNA follows: TGTGCCAGCAGGCCCGACAGATACAATGAGCAGTTCTTC. It codes for CASRPDRYNEQFF.

This clonotype was detected only a few times. CDR3 amino acids: CASRAGNYNEQFF. The CDR3 DNA reads TGTGCCAGCCGAGCGGGAAACTACAATGAGCAGTTCTTC. The rearrangement uses TRBV7-2 and TRBJ2-1, with 7 nucleotides matching TRBD2. Germline V gene data show CDR1 as SGHTA and CDR2 as FQGNSA. The CDR3 spans 13 residues. V shed 8 bases, J shed 3 bases, and the junction held 4 bases outside the gene matches.

This clonotype showed up just a few times. The chain recombines TRBV20-1 with TRBJ2-7; TRBD1 matches at 10 bases. After removal of 1 base from V and 0 bases from J, the junction contained 3 bases not matched to a gene. Germline V gene data show CDR1 as DFQATT and CDR2 as SNEGSKA (reference sequence). CDR3 length: 15 residues. CDR3 region: CSARVGQGDSYEQYF. The CDR3 region has the DNA TGCAGTGCTAGAGTAGGACAGGGGGACTCCTACGAGCAGTACTTC.

The rearrangement uses TRBV12-3 or TRBV12-4 and TRBJ1-2; 10 nucleotides match TRBD1. CDR3 size: 15 residues. Losses at the gene ends were 2 bases for V and 4 bases for J; bases not matched to a gene: 4. CDR3: CASSLTDRGVYGYTF. CDR3 sequence (DNA): TGTGCCAGCAGTTTAACGGACAGGGGGGTCTATGGCTACACCTTC.

This clonotype has only a few counts. V is TRBV5-1 and J is TRBJ2-5, with 9 bases that match TRBD1. Trimming took 0 bases from V and 5 from J; bases not matched to a gene: 8. This CDR3 contains 16 residues. CDR1 SGHRS and CDR2 YFSETQ come from the germline V gene. Here the CDR3 reads CASSLGPGQGRETQYF. The CDR3, as DNA: TGCGCCAGCAGCTTGGGACCGGGACAGGGACGCGAGACCCAGTACTTC.

The CDR3 spells CASSLAQGGNEQFF. In DNA, the CDR3 is TGTGCCAGCAGCTTAGCTCAAGGGGGTAATGAGCAGTTCTTC. This chain links TRBV7-6 with TRBJ2-1; possibly TRBD1 for D (6 bases). Trimming removed 0 bases from V and 7 bases from J, with 10 bases in between. CDR3 size: 14 residues. Germline-derived CDR1 and CDR2 are SGHVS and FNYEAQ.

The genes are TRBV4-2 and TRBJ1-2; no definite D call. The CDR3 totals 15 residues. The V and J ends lost 0 bases and 0 bases respectively, with 8 bases between them. Germline CDR1 and CDR2: LGHNA and YNFKEQ. The CDR3 protein is CASSQDSGPNYGYTF. The CDR3 bases are TGTGCCAGCAGCCAAGATTCAGGACCTAACTATGGCTACACCTTC.

This clonotype came up a few times. The CDR3 coding sequence is TGTGCCAGCAGTTTTCGTCAGGCATTGCACGAGCAGTACTTC. Protein product: CASSFRQALHEQYF. The gene calls are TRBV12-3 or TRBV12-4 and TRBJ2-7; no clear D. V was clipped by 3 bases and J by 5 bases, with 14 bases between them. The CDR3 length is 14 residues.

This clonotype occurred a few times. J is TRBJ1-6 and V is TRBV27; perhaps TRBD1 as D (5 bases). This CDR3 contains 16 residues. The germline V and J ends were trimmed by 4 bases and 10 bases, with 20 bases remaining between them. The germline V gene encodes CDR1 MNHEY and CDR2 SMNVEV (reference sequence). CDR3 DNA: TGTGCCAGCAGTTCCTGGCGGGACGGTGGGGACTCACCCCTCCACTTT. Its translation is CASSSWRDGGDSPLHF.

This clonotype was counted a few times. V is TRBV3-1 and J is TRBJ2-1, with TRBD2 identical over 8 bases. With 4 bases clipped from V and 5 bases from J, the junction kept 19 bases outside the gene matches. Germline CDR1 and CDR2: LGHDT and YNNKEL (reference sequence). The CDR3 extends over 19 amino acids. The chain's CDR3 is CASSPGLQRETVVNNEQFF. The DNA of the CDR3 is TGTGCCAGCAGCCCAGGACTACAGCGGGAGACCGTTGTTAACAATGAGCAGTTCTTC.

CDR3 region: CASSLAPSRADVGTEAFF. In DNA, the CDR3 is TGTGCCAGCAGCTTAGCCCCTAGTAGGGCCGACGTTGGCACTGAAGCTTTCTTT. J is TRBJ1-1 and V is TRBV7-8; no clear D. This CDR3 comprises 18 residues. The ends were cut back, 0 bases at V and 4 bases at J, with 21 bases in the middle. In germline, CDR1 is SGHVS, CDR2 FQNEAQ.

V and J are TRBV3-1 and TRBJ1-1; D not certain. This CDR3 is 14 amino acids long. V shed 5 bases and J shed 1 base, with 11 bases lying between them. Germline V lookup: CDR1 LGHDT, CDR2 YNNKEL (reference sequence). The CDR3 coding sequence is TGTGCCAGCAGCGAGGTTGCGGGGAACACTGAAGCTTTCTTT. Its translation: CASSEVAGNTEAFF. Drawing the rest from reference TRBV3-1 and TRBJ1-1, the complete variable domain is DTAVSQTPKYLVTQMGNDKSIKCEQNLGHDTMYWYKQDSKKFLKIMFSYNNKELIINETVPNRFSPKSPDKAHLNLHINSLELGDSAVYFCASSEVAGNTEAFFGQGTRLTVV.

The rearrangement joins TRBV7-9 to TRBJ2-3; D ambiguous. There are 16 residues in the CDR3. The germline CDR1 and CDR2 sequences are SEHNR and FQNEAQ (reference sequence). V was shortened by 5 bases and J by 2 bases, with 17 bases between the two germline ends. For the CDR3, the DNA is TGTGCCAGCAGCCCCGCGCTCTCCCGTGACACAGATACGCAGTATTTT. This sequence encodes CASSPALSRDTDTQYF.

The chain couples TRBV24-1 to TRBJ2-3; 7 nucleotides agree with TRBD1. V dropped 2 bases and J dropped 3; count of bases not matched to a gene: 4. The CDR3 has 15 residues. Germline loops: CDR1 KGHDR, CDR2 SFDVKD. CDR3 amino acids: CATSDYRQGTDTQYF. CDR3 in DNA: TGTGCCACCAGTGATTACCGACAGGGTACAGATACGCAGTATTTT.

This chain uses TRBV6-6 with TRBJ2-2; D uncertain. The CDR3 consists of 13 residues. Germline lookup yields CDR1 MNHNY and CDR2 SVGAGI (reference sequence). Trimming took 6 bases from V and 7 from J, leaving 12 bases between them. The CDR3 loop reads CASRIFALGELFF. The CDR3 DNA reads as TGTGCCAGCAGGATTTTTGCACTCGGGGAGCTGTTTTTT.

In its sample, this clonotype was seen a few times. V gene TRBV9 combines with J gene TRBJ2-7; TRBD1 matches 8 bases. Germline-derived CDR1 and CDR2 are SGDLS and YYNGEE. This CDR3 spans 15 amino acids. The junction had 4 bases not matched to a gene; V was cut back by 2 bases and J by 0 bases. The CDR3 protein is CASSVGQAYSYEQYF. The DNA for the CDR3 is TGTGCCAGCAGCGTGGGACAGGCCTACTCCTACGAGCAGTACTTC. The full variable domain, completed using reference TRBV9 and TRBJ2-7, is DSGVTQTPKHLITATGQRVTLRCSPRSGDLSVYWYQQSLDQGLQFLIQYYNGEERAKGNILERFSAQQFPDLHSELNLSSLELGDSALYFCASSVGQAYSYEQYFGPGTRLTVT.

The sample holds a few counts of this clonotype. The chain employs TRBV12-3 or TRBV12-4 and TRBJ2-2; 13 nucleotides align to TRBD2. Losses at the gene ends were 4 bases for V and 4 bases for J; bases not matched to a gene: 6. The CDR3 consists of 17 residues. The CDR3 DNA follows: TGTGCCAGCAGTTCCCATTGGACTAGCGGGAGCACCGGGGAGCTGTTTTTT. This encodes CASSSHWTSGSTGELFF.

The chain combines TRBV24-1 with TRBJ2-3, with 8 bases matching TRBD2. V gave up 6 bases and J gave up 4 bases; unmatched junction bases: 8. Germline values: CDR1 KGHDR, CDR2 SFDVKD. The CDR3 has 15 residues. This chain's CDR3 is CATSSSGSLADTQYF. The CDR3 bases are TGTGCCACCAGTTCGAGCGGGAGTTTAGCAGATACGCAGTATTTT.